Shown below are 28 T cell receptor beta chains from a single sample sequenced in a study of T cells expressing NK-cell markers. From the 5' RACE reads, TCRdb lists one entry per CDR3 protein and no DNA. This sample's table has a few hundred thousand distinct CDR3 sequences. Sequencing was carried out using blood T cells: a sorted CD56 or NKG2C T cell subset, CD4+ or CD8+ T cells, or bulk PBMC T cells (not recorded which). These receptors all stem from a man between 18 and 69 years old in good health.

This chain's CDR3 is CASSPQRSPGQLNTEAFF. This chain uses TRBV21-1 with TRBJ1-1; TCRdb lists TRBD1, though no DNA is available to test this call. TRBV21-1 is described as a pseudogene. The CDR3 runs to 18 residues.

The CDR3 loop reads CASSLQAAGASYEQYF. V gene TRBV5-1 combines with J gene TRBJ2-7; TCRdb returns TRBD1, unconfirmable since there is no DNA. The germline V gene has CDR1 SGHRS and CDR2 YFSETQ. The CDR3 covers 16 residues. Complete variable domain (other parts from reference TRBV5-1 and TRBJ2-7): KAGVTQTPRYLIKTRGQQVTLSCSPISGHRSVSWYQQTPGQGLQFLFEYFSETQRNKGNFPGRFSGRQFSNSRSEMNVSTLELGDSALYLCASSLQAAGASYEQYFGPGTRLTVT.

The chain uses TRBV3-1 and TRBJ2-7; TCRdb proposes TRBD1, but this gene call is untestable without DNA. Germline V lookup: CDR1 LGHDT, CDR2 YNNKEL (reference sequence). CDR3 length equals 14 residues. This chain's CDR3 is CASSRGTGEGEQYF.

This chain uses TRBV6-2 or TRBV6-3 with TRBJ2-1; TCRdb's D call, TRBD1, is unchecked because there is no DNA. The CDR3 has 14 residues. Germline lookup yields CDR1 MNHEY and CDR2 SVGEGT. The chain's CDR3 is CASSYVGGPNEQFF.

The gene calls are TRBV5-1 and TRBJ2-1; as DNA is missing, the TRBD2 call by TCRdb cannot be tested. CDR1 SGHRS and CDR2 YFSETQ come from the germline V gene. This CDR3 has 16 residues. The CDR3: CASSSPSGVRYNEQFF.

The chain is built from TRBV20-1 and TRBJ2-3. The CDR3 has 15 amino acids. The germline V gene has CDR1 DFQATT and CDR2 SNEGSKA (reference sequence). CDR3 protein: CSASVLAGYADTQYF.

V and J are TRBV7-9 and TRBJ1-1; TCRdb proposes TRBD1, but this gene call is untestable without DNA. The CDR3 runs 14 residues. Germline V gene sequence: CDR1 SEHNR, CDR2 FQNEAQ (reference sequence). The CDR3 here is CASSFVRANTEAFF.

The chain uses TRBV7-2 and TRBJ2-7; TCRdb's D gene call, TRBD1, goes unchecked for lack of DNA. Germline V lookup: CDR1 SGHTA, CDR2 FQGNSA. The CDR3 contains 14 residues. The CDR3 spells CASSLGGDSYEQYF.

This sequence joins TRBV11-1 and TRBJ2-6; absent DNA, TCRdb's TRBD1 call cannot be checked. Germline CDR1 SGHAT, CDR2 FQDESV (reference sequence). The CDR3 sequence is 20 residues long. The CDR3 spells CASSLVAGSSVNSGANVLTF. The whole variable domain, filled in from reference TRBV11-1 and TRBJ2-6, reads EAEVAQSPRYKITEKSQAVAFWCDPISGHATLYWYRQILGQGPELLVQFQDESVVDDSQLPKDRFSAERLKGVDSTLKIQPAELGDSAMYLCASSLVAGSSVNSGANVLTFGAGSRLTVL.

CDR3 sequence reads: CASSSPGLVLNEQFF. The rearrangement links TRBV7-2 to TRBJ2-1; TCRdb selects TRBD2, and the lack of DNA leaves this call unchecked. The CDR3 is 15 residues long. In germline, CDR1 is SGHTA, CDR2 FQGNSA.

This chain joins TRBV10-3 and TRBJ2-1; the D gene TCRdb calls, TRBD2, cannot be checked with no DNA. This CDR3 has 14 amino acids. CDR1 is ENHRY, CDR2 SYGVKD, per germline. CDR3 protein: CAIQTSGGYNEQFF.

The chain is built from TRBV3-1 and TRBJ2-2; the D call from TCRdb, TRBD2, cannot be confirmed without DNA. In germline, CDR1 is LGHDT, CDR2 YNNKEL (reference sequence). The CDR3 contains 14 residues. This CDR3 reads CASSPGLYTGELFF.

The V gene is TRBV2, the J gene TRBJ2-3; lacking DNA, the TRBD2 call made by TCRdb goes unchecked. Germline CDR1 reads SNHLY; CDR2 reads FYNNEI. The CDR3 length is 15 residues. This CDR3 is CASRPGTSRGDTQYF.

This chain connects TRBV12-3 or TRBV12-4 to TRBJ1-1. The length of the CDR3 is 12 residues. The CDR3 is CASSRLDGEAFF.

V usage is TRBV2 and J usage is TRBJ2-5. Germline loops: CDR1 SNHLY, CDR2 FYNNEI. This CDR3 region has 12 residues. The CDR3 is CASSVVRETQYF.

This CDR3 is CASSIRQGQDTQYF. The chain couples TRBV2 to TRBJ2-3; without DNA, the TCRdb call of TRBD1 cannot be checked. The germline CDR1 and CDR2 sequences are SNHLY and FYNNEI. This CDR3 contains 14 residues.

The chain recombines TRBV10-3 with TRBJ2-7; the TCRdb D gene call, TRBD2, has no DNA to confirm it. Germline V gene lookup returns CDR1 ENHRY and CDR2 SYGVKD. The CDR3 runs 12 residues. The CDR3 reads CATASGGYEQYF.

This chain joins TRBV28 and TRBJ2-7; TCRdb reports TRBD1, a call that lacks DNA to check it against. The CDR3 length is 14 residues. Germline loops: CDR1 MDHEN, CDR2 SYDVKM. The chain's CDR3 is CASSSGQGPLGQYF. The full variable domain, in which reference TRBV28 and TRBJ2-7 provide the parts outside the CDR3, is DVKVTQSSRYLVKRTGEKVFLECVQDMDHENMFWYRQDPGLGLRLIYFSYDVKMKEKGDIPEGYSVSREKKERFSLILESASTNQTSMYLCASSSGQGPLGQYFGPGTRLTVT.

This rearrangement joins TRBV7-2 to TRBJ1-3. In germline, CDR1 is SGHTA, CDR2 FQGNSA. This CDR3 region has 14 residues. CDR3 region: CASSLGGKGNTIYF.

This chain connects TRBV7-2 to TRBJ2-3; TCRdb lists TRBD1, though no DNA is available to test this call. The CDR3 totals 14 residues. Germline V gene data show CDR1 as SGHTA and CDR2 as FQGNSA. The CDR3 loop reads CASSLAGPGRMQYF.

The chain has TRBV6-5 and TRBJ2-3; TCRdb indicates TRBD2, and absent DNA this call remains unverified. The CDR3 totals 17 residues. From germline, CDR1 is MNHEY and CDR2 SVGAGI. The CDR3 here is CASSYRRLAGPPDTQYF.

The rearrangement joins TRBV29-1 to TRBJ1-1. The CDR3 runs 11 residues. Germline assignment: CDR1 SQVTM and CDR2 ANQGSEA. The CDR3 sequence: CSVARGGEAFF.

The V call is TRBV12-3 or TRBV12-4, the J call TRBJ2-7; TCRdb reports TRBD1, a call that lacks DNA to check it against. There are 15 residues in the CDR3. The CDR3 sequence: CASSLRDRQNYEQYF.

This chain connects TRBV6-1 to TRBJ1-5. Germline values: CDR1 MNHNS, CDR2 SASEGT. This CDR3 has 17 amino acids. CDR3 protein: CASRGASGSGVGQPQHF.

The gene calls are TRBV12-3 or TRBV12-4 and TRBJ2-1; with no DNA, the TCRdb D assignment of TRBD1 cannot be verified. The CDR3 runs to 16 residues. The CDR3 loop is CASSLSRDRGFNEQFF.

The chain has TRBV7-3 and TRBJ2-7; the D call of TRBD1 rests on TCRdb alone, since no DNA is present to check it. Germline CDR1 and CDR2: SGHTA and FQGTGA. The CDR3 has 14 amino acids. The chain's CDR3 is CASSSDRIPYEQYF. The variable domain in full, with the rest retrieved from reference TRBV7-3 and TRBJ2-7, is GAGVSQTPSNKVTEKGKYVELRCDPISGHTALYWYRQSLGQGPEFLIYFQGTGAADDSGLPNDRFFAVRPEGSVSTLKIQRTERGDSAVYLCASSSDRIPYEQYFGPGTRLTVT.

The J gene is TRBJ2-3, the V gene TRBV27; TCRdb calls TRBD1, which cannot be checked without DNA. The CDR3 contains 14 residues. Germline V gene data show CDR1 as MNHEY and CDR2 as SMNVEV (reference sequence). Here the CDR3 reads CASRKGQATDTQYF.

This rearrangement joins TRBV27 to TRBJ2-7; TCRdb returns TRBD1, unconfirmable since there is no DNA. Germline-derived CDR1 and CDR2 are MNHEY and SMNVEV (reference sequence). This CDR3 comprises 13 residues. CDR3 residues: CASSLLQGSVPYF.